This TCR beta chain was captured by sequencing in a study of cytomegalovirus exposure and HLA in healthy donors. Findings and caveats of the study: TCR beta sequences reportedly predicted most subjects' HLA-A and HLA-B alleles accurately. Presence/absence analyses rested on an assumption that sequencing depth was roughly uniform across donors.

Looked up from germline, CDR1 is GTSNPN and CDR2 is SVGIG (reference sequence). CDR3 length equals 12 residues. V lost 4 bases, J lost 6 bases, and 12 bases lay in between. Points on this clone: As yet, its antigen is unknown.

The PCR made use of 60 Vbeta and 13 Jbeta primers. The assay was immunoSEQ multiplex PCR, and TCRdb's table has in-frame clones only and misses some. The table includes around 180,000 clones, 70% to 90% detected once. All the people who gave samples were healthy bone marrow donors. V usage is TRBV30 and J usage is TRBJ1-2, with D possibly being TRBD1 (6 bases). The origin of this receptor is a woman between 18 and 30 years old in good health and CMV-seropositive. Sample: PBMCs. The CDR3 loop is CAWKQGFHGYTF. CDR3 DNA: TGTGCCTGGAAACAGGGATTTCATGGCTACACCTTC.